One sample yielded the 9 T cell receptor beta chains listed below, sequenced in a study of blood T cell repertoires in COVID-19. Generated by immunoSEQ multiplex PCR, the TCRdb table keeps only in-frame clones and is missing some. The sample shows 20,000 to 25,000 clones, approximately 84% of them seen only once. Sequenced material: peripheral blood. These receptors all come from a man in his fifties or sixties with active COVID-19.

This rearrangement joins TRBV7-9 to TRBJ2-7; maybe TRBD1 (6 bases). Germline loops: CDR1 SEHNR, CDR2 FQNEAQ (reference sequence). This CDR3 region has 14 residues. V was trimmed by 5 bases and J by 3 bases, leaving 14 bases between them. This CDR3 is CASSGGREVYEQYF. The CDR3 DNA sequence: TGTGCCAGCAGCGGGGGCAGGGAAGTCTACGAGCAGTACTTC. Variable domain in full (rest from reference TRBV7-9 and TRBJ2-7): DTGVSQNPRHKITKRGQNVTFRCDPISEHNRLYWYRQTLGQGPEFLTYFQNEAQLEKSRLLSDRFSAERPKGSFSTLEIQRTEQGDSAMYLCASSGGREVYEQYFGPGTRLTVT.

The J gene is TRBJ2-7, the V gene TRBV30; the D is unclear. This CDR3 has 12 residues. CDR1 is GTSNPN, CDR2 SVGIG, per germline (reference sequence). V lost 4 bases, J lost 1 base, and 8 bases lay in between. The DNA of the CDR3 is TGTGCCTGGACGAGGAATTCCTACGAGCAGTACTTC. It yields the protein CAWTRNSYEQYF.

V is TRBV5-6 and J is TRBJ2-3; D unclear. This CDR3 is 11 amino acids long. Trimming removed 2 bases at V and 5 bases at J, with 3 bases between. The germline V gene encodes CDR1 SGHDT and CDR2 YYEEEE. In DNA, the CDR3 is TGTGCCAGCAGCTTTAAAGATACGCAGTATTTT. This codes for CASSFKDTQYF.

The CDR3 DNA is TGTGCCAGCAGCCAGTACAATGAGCAGTTCTTC. Protein product: CASSQYNEQFF. The chain couples TRBV11-2 to TRBJ2-1; D remains unclear. Germline V lookup: CDR1 SGHAT, CDR2 FQNNGV. The V end lost 5 bases, the J end lost 4 bases, and 3 bases lay between the germline ends. This CDR3 comprises 11 residues.

The V and J genes are TRBV4-3 and TRBJ1-4; 8 bases are a match to TRBD1. The CDR3 totals 19 residues. The V and J ends lost 0 bases and 5 bases, in that order; junction bases with no gene match: 14. CDR1 and CDR2 (germline): LGHNA, YSLEER. The CDR3 spells CASSQEGKTGVAINEKLFF. The CDR3 region has the DNA TGCGCCAGCAGCCAAGAGGGGAAGACAGGGGTCGCCATAAATGAAAAACTGTTTTTT.

The CDR3 DNA follows: TGTGCCAGCAGCTTTAATTTGGGGGGGGAAATCCAAGAGACCCAGTACTTC. Translated: CASSFNLGGEIQETQYF. The chain employs TRBV7-9 and TRBJ2-5; 7 bases are shared with TRBD2. Trimming removed 3 bases from V and 1 base from J; junction bases left unmatched: 11. The length of the CDR3 is 17 residues. CDR1 is SEHNR, CDR2 FQNEAQ, per germline (reference sequence).

V is TRBV25-1 and J is TRBJ1-1; no clear D gene. The CDR3 runs to 12 residues. CDR1 is MGHDK, CDR2 SYGVNS, per germline. Deletions cut 7 bases from V and 5 bases from J, with 11 bases between. CDR3 loop: CASTSRSTEAFF. DNA of the CDR3: TGTGCCAGCACTAGCAGGAGTACTGAAGCTTTCTTT.

The CDR3 DNA reads TGTGCCAGCAGCTTACTCTTCTCCTACGAGCAGTACTTC. Translation gives CASSLLFSYEQYF. This chain uses TRBV7-2 with TRBJ2-7; D is ambiguous. Germline CDR1 and CDR2: SGHTA and FQGNSA. The germline V and J ends were trimmed by 2 bases and 0 bases, with 5 bases remaining between them. CDR3 length: 13 amino acids.

J is TRBJ2-3 and V is TRBV12-3 or TRBV12-4, with 7 bases fitting TRBD2. This CDR3 is built from 13 residues. The trim removed 4 bases at V and 10 bases at J, leaving 8 bases unmatched. CDR3 DNA sequence: TGTGCCAGCAGTTCGATTGCGGGGGAGGCGCAGTATTTT. This translates into CASSSIAGEAQYF.